This passage covers 10 T cell receptor beta chains from one sample sequenced in a study of blood T cells in healthy people across ages. A second PCR of roughly 7 to 11 cycles used a sample-barcoded 5' primer and a J-beta primer mix. TCRdb recomputed calls from the 5' RACE reads with MiXCR, one row per CDR3 protein. Counted here are about 1.4 million distinct CDR3 sequences, 59% occurring once; the ten biggest clones make up over 5.5%. The specimen was blood. Source of these receptors: a man younger than 30 in good health.

The V gene is TRBV29-1, the J gene TRBJ2-1; D is uncertain. Germline-derived CDR1 and CDR2 are SQVTM and ANQGSEA. V was trimmed by 3 bases and J by 12 bases, leaving 12 bases between them. The CDR3 length is 11 residues. The CDR3 DNA follows: TGCAGCGTTGAGCTGGCAGTCGGGCAGTTCTTC. Amino acids: CSVELAVGQFF.

V gene TRBV21-1 combines with J gene TRBJ2-4; the DNA was not used to check the table's D call, TRBD1. TRBV21-1 is deemed a pseudogene. The CDR3 loop spans 17 amino acids. The CDR3 here is CASSKGPQGFTKNIQYF. CDR3 coding DNA: TGTGCCAGCAGCAAAGGTCCCCAGGGGTTTACCAAAAACATTCAGTACTTC.

This sequence joins TRBV20-1 and TRBJ1-1; D is unclear. Germline lookup yields CDR1 DFQATT and CDR2 SNEGSKA (reference sequence). The CDR3 spans 8 residues. V dropped 8 bases and J dropped 5 bases, with 3 bases sitting between them. CDR3 sequence: CSLTEAFF. The CDR3 nucleotides read TGCAGTTTAACTGAAGCTTTCTTT.

This clonotype was detected only a few times. This chain connects TRBV7-9 to TRBJ2-3, with 10 bases aligning to TRBD2. This CDR3 spans 16 amino acids. The V gene end was trimmed by 1 base and the J gene end by 4 bases; junction bases not matched to a gene: 5. Germline V gene data show CDR1 as SEHNR and CDR2 as FQNEAQ (reference sequence). The CDR3 region has the DNA TGTGCCAGCAGCTTAGTCAGCGGGGGGGCTGCAGATACGCAGTATTTT. Translating it yields CASSLVSGGAADTQYF.

This rearrangement joins TRBV12-3 or TRBV12-4 to TRBJ2-6; TRBD2 might be the D (5 bases). V was shortened by 5 bases and J by 0 bases, with 17 bases between the two germline ends. The CDR3 totals 18 residues. CDR3 residues: CASSPPGRGYSGANVLTF. The CDR3 coding sequence is TGTGCCAGCAGTCCTCCAGGACGGGGATACTCTGGGGCCAACGTCCTGACTTTC.

The chain has TRBV7-2 and TRBJ2-7; 10 nucleotides match TRBD1. This CDR3 is 15 amino acids long. Germline V gene lookup returns CDR1 SGHTA and CDR2 FQGNSA. The V and J ends lost 1 base and 6 bases, in that order; junction bases with no gene match: 6. The CDR3 DNA reads TGTGCCAGCAGCTTAGGACAGGGGGCGCAGGGCGAGCAGTACTTC. Its protein product is CASSLGQGAQGEQYF.

V and J are TRBV6-6 and TRBJ2-1; D may match TRBD1 or TRBD2 (5 bases each). CDR3 size: 15 residues. CDR1 and CDR2 (germline): MNHNY, SVGAGI (reference sequence). Trimming shortened V by 6 bases and J by 0 bases, and 12 bases separated the two germline ends. The CDR3 here is CASRKGRTSYNEQFF. Here the CDR3 DNA reads TGTGCCAGCAGGAAGGGACGGACCTCCTACAATGAGCAGTTCTTC.

The rearrangement joins TRBV6-6 to TRBJ1-2; 7 nucleotides agree with TRBD1. CDR3 size: 15 residues. Per the germline V gene, CDR1 is MNHNY and CDR2 is SVGAGI (reference sequence). V lost 4 bases, J lost 2 bases, and 7 bases stayed unmatched. CDR3 loop: CASSSPGTENYGYTF. Here the CDR3 DNA reads TGTGCCAGCAGTTCCCCCGGGACAGAGAACTATGGCTACACCTTC.

CDR3: CASSTRRTPNEKLFF. The CDR3 region has the DNA TGTGCCAGCAGCACGCGACGAACACCTAATGAAAAACTGTTTTTT. The chain links TRBV5-6 to TRBJ1-4; D not resolved. Germline V lookup: CDR1 SGHDT, CDR2 YYEEEE. V lost 4 bases and J 3 bases, leaving 13 bases between the germline ends. This CDR3 region has 15 residues.

The genes are TRBV6-1 and TRBJ2-1, with D maybe TRBD1 (6 bases). V lost 0 bases to trimming and J lost 4 bases, with 13 bases between them. The CDR3 consists of 16 residues. The germline gives CDR1 MNHNS, CDR2 SASEGT. The CDR3 region is CASSEAWDTTYNEQFF. The DNA for the CDR3 is TGTGCCAGCAGTGAAGCATGGGACACAACTTACAATGAGCAGTTCTTC.